The clone carrying this T cell receptor beta chain was counted ten times or more. Its antigen is not known. The study built unsorted libraries from 2 million PBMCs kept at -80 C. Synthesis of cDNA was carried out by template-switch 5'RACE. The reaction used 10-nucleotide random UMIs. TCRdb used MiXCR to reprocess the 5' RACE reads, holding one entry per CDR3 protein. The sample contains approximately 86,000 distinct CDR3 sequences, just over 2.5% of which appear only once. These data originate in a study of neurological immune-mediated disorders. Germline assignment: CDR1 SQVTM and CDR2 ANQGSEA. This CDR3 has 10 residues. Between the trimmed V and J ends, which lost 7 bases and 7 bases, there was a span of 10 bases. Findings and caveats of the study: None of the features examined (clinical or MRI) was associated with the multiple sclerosis repertoire cluster.

This chain uses TRBV29-1 with TRBJ1-1; no clear D. The sequence came from a woman aged 30 to 39 with multiple sclerosis. Sequencing was performed on PBMCs. The CDR3 loop is CSDGSGEAFF. Here the CDR3 DNA reads TGCAGCGACGGGTCGGGTGAAGCTTTCTTT.